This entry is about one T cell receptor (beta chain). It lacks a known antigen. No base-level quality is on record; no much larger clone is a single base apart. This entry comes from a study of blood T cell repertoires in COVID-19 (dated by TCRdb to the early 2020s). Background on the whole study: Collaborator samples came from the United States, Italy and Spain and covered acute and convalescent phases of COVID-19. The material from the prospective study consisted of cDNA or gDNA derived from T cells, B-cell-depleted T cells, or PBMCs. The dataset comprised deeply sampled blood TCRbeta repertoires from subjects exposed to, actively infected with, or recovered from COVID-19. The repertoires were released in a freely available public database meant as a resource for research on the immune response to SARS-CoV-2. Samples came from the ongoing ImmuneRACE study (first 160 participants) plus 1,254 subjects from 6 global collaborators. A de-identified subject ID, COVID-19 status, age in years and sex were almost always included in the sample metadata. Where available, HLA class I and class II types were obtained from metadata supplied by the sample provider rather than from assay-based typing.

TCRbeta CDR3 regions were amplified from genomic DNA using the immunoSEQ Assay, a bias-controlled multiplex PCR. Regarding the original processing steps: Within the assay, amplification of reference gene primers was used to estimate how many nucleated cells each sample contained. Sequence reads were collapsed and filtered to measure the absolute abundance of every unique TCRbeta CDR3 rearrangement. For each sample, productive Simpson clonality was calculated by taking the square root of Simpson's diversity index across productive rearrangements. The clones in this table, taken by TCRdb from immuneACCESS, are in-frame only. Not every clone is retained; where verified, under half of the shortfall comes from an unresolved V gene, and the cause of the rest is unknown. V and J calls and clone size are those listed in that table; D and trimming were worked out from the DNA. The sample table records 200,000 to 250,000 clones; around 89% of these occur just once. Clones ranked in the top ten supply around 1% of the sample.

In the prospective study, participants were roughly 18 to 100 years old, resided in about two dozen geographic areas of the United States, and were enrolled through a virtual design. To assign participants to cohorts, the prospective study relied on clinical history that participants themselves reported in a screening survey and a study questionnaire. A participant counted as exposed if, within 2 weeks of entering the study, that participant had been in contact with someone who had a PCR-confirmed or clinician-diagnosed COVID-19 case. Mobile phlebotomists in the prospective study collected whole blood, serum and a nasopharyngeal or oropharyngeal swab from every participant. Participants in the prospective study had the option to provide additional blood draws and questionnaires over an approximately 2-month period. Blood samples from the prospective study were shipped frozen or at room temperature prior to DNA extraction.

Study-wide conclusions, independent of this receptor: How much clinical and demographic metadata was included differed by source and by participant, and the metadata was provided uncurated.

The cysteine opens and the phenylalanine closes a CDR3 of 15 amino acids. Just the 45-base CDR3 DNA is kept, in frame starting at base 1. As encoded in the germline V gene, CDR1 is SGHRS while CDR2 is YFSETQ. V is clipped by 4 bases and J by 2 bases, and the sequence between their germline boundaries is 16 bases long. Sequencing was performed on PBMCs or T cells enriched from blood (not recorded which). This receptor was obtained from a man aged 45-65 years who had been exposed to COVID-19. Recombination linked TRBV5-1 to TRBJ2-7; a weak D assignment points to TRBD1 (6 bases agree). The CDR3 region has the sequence CASSQHGDRTYEQYF. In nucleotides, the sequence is TGCGCCAGCAGCCAACACGGAGACAGGACCTACGAGCAGTACTTC.